This T cell receptor beta chain was documented in a study of blood T cell repertoires in COVID-19 (dated by TCRdb to about 2020). Regarding the complete study: Samples covering the acute and convalescent phases of COVID-19 were provided by collaborators in the United States, Italy and Spain. The samples were drawn from two sources: the first 160 participants of the ongoing ImmuneRACE study, and fewer than 1,500 subjects contributed by 6 global collaborators. The repertoires were released in a freely available public database intended as a resource for research on the immune response to SARS-CoV-2. HLA class I and class II types, where available, came from metadata supplied by the sample provider rather than from assay-based typing. A de-identified subject ID, COVID-19 status, age in years and sex were almost always included in the sample metadata. The prospective study material was composed of cDNA or gDNA derived from T cells, B-cell-depleted T cells, or PBMCs. Subjects who had been exposed to COVID-19, were actively infected with it, or had recovered from it provided the deeply sampled blood TCRbeta repertoires that made up the dataset.

The CDR3 runs 14 amino acids, cysteine and phenylalanine included. Left in the record is the CDR3 DNA by itself, 42 bases read in frame from the first base. Per the germline V gene, MNHNS is the CDR1 and SASEGT is the CDR2. Trimming takes 1 base from V and 2 bases from J, and the germline ends sit 7 bases apart. At one collaborating source in Seattle, patients were enrolled during active infection and were followed longitudinally through the course of disease. Whole blood was collected in K2EDTA tubes by collaborating institutions according to the institutions' own protocols. For TCRbeta analysis, collaborators shipped samples as frozen whole blood, isolated PBMCs, or DNA extracted from either of those sample types. This clone was detected only once. Its antigen remains unidentified. No much larger clonotype is one base removed from it; base qualities were not supplied. On the study overall, not on this receptor specifically: How much clinical and demographic metadata was included differed by source and by participant, and the metadata was provided uncurated.

TCRbeta CDR3 regions were amplified from genomic DNA by means of the immunoSEQ Assay, a bias-controlled multiplex PCR. On the study's bioinformatics: The number of nucleated cells in each sample was estimated from the amplification of reference gene primers within the assay. Sequence reads were collapsed and filtered to measure the absolute abundance of every unique TCRbeta CDR3 rearrangement. Productive Simpson clonality was computed per sample as the square root of Simpson's diversity index over productive rearrangements. TCRdb holds this immuneACCESS table with in-frame rearrangements only. Some clones are missing; in checked studies, unresolved V genes explain under half, and the rest has no known cause. D and trimming come from the DNA, and the V and J calls and clone size come from that table. Across this sample there are 70,000 to 100,000 clones, with about 89% seen only once. The ten biggest clones cover 2.7% of the sample.

The sample consisted of peripheral blood. In this chain, TRBV6-1 is recombined with TRBJ2-3; the D gene is possibly TRBD1, with 6 bases matching. The clonotype was recovered from a man in his fifties with COVID-19, enrolled during active disease. The CDR3 loop reads CASSEVGATDTQYF. Read as DNA, the sequence is TGTGCCAGCAGTGAAGTGGGGGCCACAGATACGCAGTATTTT.